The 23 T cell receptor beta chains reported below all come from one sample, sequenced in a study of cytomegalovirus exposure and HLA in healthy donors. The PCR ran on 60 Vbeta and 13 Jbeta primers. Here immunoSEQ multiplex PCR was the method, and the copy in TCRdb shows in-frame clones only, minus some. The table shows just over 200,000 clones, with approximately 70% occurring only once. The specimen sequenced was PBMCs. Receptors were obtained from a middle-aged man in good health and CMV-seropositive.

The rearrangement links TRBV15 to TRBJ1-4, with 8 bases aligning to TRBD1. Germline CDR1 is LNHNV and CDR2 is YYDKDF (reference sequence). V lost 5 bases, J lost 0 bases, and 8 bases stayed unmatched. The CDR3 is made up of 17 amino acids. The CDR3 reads CATSGVRQGPTNEKLFF. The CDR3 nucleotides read TGTGCCACCAGCGGAGTCAGACAGGGGCCAACTAATGAAAAACTGTTTTTT.

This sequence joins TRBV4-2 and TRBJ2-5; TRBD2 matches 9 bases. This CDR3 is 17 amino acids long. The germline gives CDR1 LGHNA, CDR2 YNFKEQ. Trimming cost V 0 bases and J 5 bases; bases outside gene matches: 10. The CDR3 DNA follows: TGTGCCAGCAGCCAAGAGTCAGGCGGGGGGGCCCGTGAGACCCAGTACTTC. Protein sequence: CASSQESGGGARETQYF.

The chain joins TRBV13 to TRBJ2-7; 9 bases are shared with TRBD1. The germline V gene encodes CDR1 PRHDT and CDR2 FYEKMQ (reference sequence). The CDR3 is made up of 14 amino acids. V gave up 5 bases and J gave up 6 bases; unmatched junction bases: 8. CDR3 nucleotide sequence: TGTGCCAGCAGCGTGGACAGGGGTTTCTCCGAGCAGTACTTC. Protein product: CASSVDRGFSEQYF.

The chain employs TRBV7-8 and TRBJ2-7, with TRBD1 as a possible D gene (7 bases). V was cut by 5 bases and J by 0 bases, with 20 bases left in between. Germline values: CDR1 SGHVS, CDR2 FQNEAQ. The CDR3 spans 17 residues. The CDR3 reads CASSLLPGGLSSYEQYF. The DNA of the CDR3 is TGTGCCAGCAGCCTCCTACCAGGGGGGCTGAGCTCCTACGAGCAGTACTTC.

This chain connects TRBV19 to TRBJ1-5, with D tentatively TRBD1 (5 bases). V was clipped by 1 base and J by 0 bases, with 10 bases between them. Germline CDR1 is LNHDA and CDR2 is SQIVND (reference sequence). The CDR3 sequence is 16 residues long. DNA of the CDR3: TGTGCCAGTAGTATAGGGACAATCCTTAGCAATCAGCCCCAGCATTTT. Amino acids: CASSIGTILSNQPQHF. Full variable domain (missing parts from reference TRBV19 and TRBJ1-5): DGGITQSPKYLFRKEGQNVTLSCEQNLNHDAMYWYRQDPGQGLRLIYYSQIVNDFQKGDIAEGYSVSREKKESFPLTVTSAQKNPTAFYLCASSIGTILSNQPQHFGDGTRLSIL.

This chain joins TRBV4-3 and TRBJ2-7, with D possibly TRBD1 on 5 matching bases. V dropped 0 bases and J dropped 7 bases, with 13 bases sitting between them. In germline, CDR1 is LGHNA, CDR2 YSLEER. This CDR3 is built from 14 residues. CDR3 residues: CASSQDRSGYEQYF. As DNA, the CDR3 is TGCGCCAGCAGCCAAGATCGGTCAGGGTATGAGCAGTACTTC.

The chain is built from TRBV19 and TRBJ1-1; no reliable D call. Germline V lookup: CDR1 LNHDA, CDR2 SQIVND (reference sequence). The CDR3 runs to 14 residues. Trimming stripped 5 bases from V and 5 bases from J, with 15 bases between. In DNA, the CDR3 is TGTGCCAGTAGTTCCCCGAAGCTCACGACTGAAGCTTTCTTT. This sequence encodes CASSSPKLTTEAFF.

CDR3 nucleotide sequence: TGCGCCAGTGCGGGGGGATCTAGCACAGATACGCAGTATTTT. Residues: CASAGGSSTDTQYF. The genes are TRBV4-3 and TRBJ2-3; 8 positions agree with TRBD2. V lost 9 bases and J lost 0; bases outside the gene matches: 5. Germline lookup yields CDR1 LGHNA and CDR2 YSLEER. This CDR3 comprises 14 residues.

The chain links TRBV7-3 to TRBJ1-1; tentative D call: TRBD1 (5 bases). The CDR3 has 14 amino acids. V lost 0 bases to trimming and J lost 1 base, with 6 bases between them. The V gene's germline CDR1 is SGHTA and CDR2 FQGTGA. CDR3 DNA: TGTGCCAGCAGCTTAACAGGGGCGAACACTGAAGCTTTCTTT. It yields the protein CASSLTGANTEAFF. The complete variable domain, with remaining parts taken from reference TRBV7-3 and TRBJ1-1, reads GAGVSQTPSNKVTEKGKYVELRCDPISGHTALYWYRQSLGQGPEFLIYFQGTGAADDSGLPNDRFFAVRPEGSVSTLKIQRTERGDSAVYLCASSLTGANTEAFFGQGTRLTVV.

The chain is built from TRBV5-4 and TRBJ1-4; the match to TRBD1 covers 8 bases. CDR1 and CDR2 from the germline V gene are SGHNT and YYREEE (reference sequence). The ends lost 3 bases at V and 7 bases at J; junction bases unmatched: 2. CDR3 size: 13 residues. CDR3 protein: CASSSGTGEKLFF. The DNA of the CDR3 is TGTGCCAGCAGCTCCGGGACAGGTGAAAAACTGTTTTTT.

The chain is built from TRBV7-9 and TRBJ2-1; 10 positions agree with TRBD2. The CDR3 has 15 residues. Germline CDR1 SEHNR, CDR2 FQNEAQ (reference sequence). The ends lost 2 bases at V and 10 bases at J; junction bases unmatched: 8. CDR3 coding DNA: TGTGCCAGCAGCTTATCCAGCGGGGGGGCGAAGGAGCAGTTCTTC. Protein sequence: CASSLSSGGAKEQFF.

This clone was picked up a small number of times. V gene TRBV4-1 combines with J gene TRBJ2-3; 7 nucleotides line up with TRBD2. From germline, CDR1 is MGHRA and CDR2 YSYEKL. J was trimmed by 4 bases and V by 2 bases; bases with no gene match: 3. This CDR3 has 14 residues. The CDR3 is CASSQQRGADTQYF. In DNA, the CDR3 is TGCGCCAGCAGCCAACAGCGGGGCGCAGATACGCAGTATTTT.

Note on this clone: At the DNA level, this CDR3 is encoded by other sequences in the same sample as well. The DNA of the CDR3 is TGCGCCAGCAGCCAAGATAGGGGTGAGACCCAGTACTTC. It encodes CASSQDRGETQYF. The V gene is TRBV4-3, the J gene TRBJ2-5; a possible D gene is TRBD1 (5 bases). Trimming took off 0 bases at V and 5 bases at J, with 7 bases between the two ends. CDR1 is LGHNA, CDR2 YSLEER, per germline. CDR3 length equals 13 residues.

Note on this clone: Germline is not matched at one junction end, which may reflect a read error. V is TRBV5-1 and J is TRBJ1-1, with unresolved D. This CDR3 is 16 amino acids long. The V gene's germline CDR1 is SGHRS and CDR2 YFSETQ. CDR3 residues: CASSLGAVSWNPEAFF. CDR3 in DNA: TGCGCCAGCAGCTTGGGAGCGGTGAGTTGGAACCCTGAAGCTTTCTTT.

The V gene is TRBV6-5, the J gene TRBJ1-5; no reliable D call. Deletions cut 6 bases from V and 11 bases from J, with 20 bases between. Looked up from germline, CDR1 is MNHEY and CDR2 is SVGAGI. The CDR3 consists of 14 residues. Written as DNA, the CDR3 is TGTGCCAGCAGGGCGGGGAGTTCGTTCTCAGCCCAGCATTTT. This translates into CASRAGSSFSAQHF.

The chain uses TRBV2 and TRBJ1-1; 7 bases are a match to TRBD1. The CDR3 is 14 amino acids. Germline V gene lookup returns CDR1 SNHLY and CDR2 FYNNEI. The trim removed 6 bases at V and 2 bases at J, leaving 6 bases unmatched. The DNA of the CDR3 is TGTGCCAGCAGGATGACAGGGATAAACACTGAAGCTTTCTTT. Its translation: CASRMTGINTEAFF.

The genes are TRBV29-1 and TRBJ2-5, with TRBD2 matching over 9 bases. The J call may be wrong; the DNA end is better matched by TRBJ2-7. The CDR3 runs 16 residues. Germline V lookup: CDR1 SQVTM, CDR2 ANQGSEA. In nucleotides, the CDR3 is TGCAGCTTTAAGGGTCTCAGCGGGGGGCCGTTCGGCGAGCAGTACTTC. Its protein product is CSFKGLSGGPFGEQYF.

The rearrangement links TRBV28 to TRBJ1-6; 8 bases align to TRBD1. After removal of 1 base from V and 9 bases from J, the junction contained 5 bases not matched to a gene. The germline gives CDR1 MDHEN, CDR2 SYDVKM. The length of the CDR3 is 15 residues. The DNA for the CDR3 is TGTGCCAGCAGTTTATCCGGACAGGGAACTTCACCCCTCCACTTT. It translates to CASSLSGQGTSPLHF.

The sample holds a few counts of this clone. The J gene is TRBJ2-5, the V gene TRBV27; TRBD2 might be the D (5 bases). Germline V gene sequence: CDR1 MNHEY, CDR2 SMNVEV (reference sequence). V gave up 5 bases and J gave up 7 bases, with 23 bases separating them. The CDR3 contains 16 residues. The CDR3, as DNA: TGTGCCAGCAGTCCTCGGACTGAGCGTATTCATGTGACCCAGTACTTC. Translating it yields CASSPRTERIHVTQYF.

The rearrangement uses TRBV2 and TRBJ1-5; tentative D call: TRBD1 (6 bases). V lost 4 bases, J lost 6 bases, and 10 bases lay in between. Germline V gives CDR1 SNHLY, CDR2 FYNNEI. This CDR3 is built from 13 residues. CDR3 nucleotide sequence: TGTGCCAGCAGTGTAGGGGGTAGTCAGCCCCAGCATTTT. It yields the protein CASSVGGSQPQHF.

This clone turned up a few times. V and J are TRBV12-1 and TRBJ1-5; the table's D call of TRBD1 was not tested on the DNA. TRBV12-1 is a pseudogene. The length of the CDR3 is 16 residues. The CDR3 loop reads CASSLGQSYSNQPQHF. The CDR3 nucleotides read TGTGCCAGCAGCCTGGGACAGAGCTATAGCAATCAGCCCCAGCATTTT.

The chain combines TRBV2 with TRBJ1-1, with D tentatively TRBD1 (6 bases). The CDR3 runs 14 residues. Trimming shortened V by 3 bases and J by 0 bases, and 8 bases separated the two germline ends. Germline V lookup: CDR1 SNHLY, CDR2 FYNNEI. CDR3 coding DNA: TGTGCCAGCAGTGAGCAGGGGATGAACACTGAAGCTTTCTTT. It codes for CASSEQGMNTEAFF.

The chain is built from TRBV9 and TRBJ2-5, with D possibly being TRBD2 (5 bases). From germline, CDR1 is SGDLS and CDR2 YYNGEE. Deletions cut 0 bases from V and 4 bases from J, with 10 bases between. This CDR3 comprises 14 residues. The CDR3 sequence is CASSVGGPAETQYF. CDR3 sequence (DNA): TGTGCCAGCAGCGTAGGCGGGCCGGCAGAGACCCAGTACTTC.